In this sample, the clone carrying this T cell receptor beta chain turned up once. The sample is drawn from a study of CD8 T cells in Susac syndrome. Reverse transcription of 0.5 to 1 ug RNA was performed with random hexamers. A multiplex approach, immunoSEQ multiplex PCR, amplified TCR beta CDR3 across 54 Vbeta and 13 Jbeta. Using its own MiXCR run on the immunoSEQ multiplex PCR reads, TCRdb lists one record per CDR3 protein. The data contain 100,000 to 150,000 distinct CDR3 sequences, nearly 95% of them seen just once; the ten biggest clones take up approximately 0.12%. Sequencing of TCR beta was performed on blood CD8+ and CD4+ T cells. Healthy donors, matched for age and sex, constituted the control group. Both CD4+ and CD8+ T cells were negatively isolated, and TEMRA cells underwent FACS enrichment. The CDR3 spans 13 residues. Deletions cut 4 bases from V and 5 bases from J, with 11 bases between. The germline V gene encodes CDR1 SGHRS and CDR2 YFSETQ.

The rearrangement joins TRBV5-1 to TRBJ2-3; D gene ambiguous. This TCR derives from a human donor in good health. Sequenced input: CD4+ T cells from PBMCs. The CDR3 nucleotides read TGCGCCAGCAGCCCCCGGGTGGGAGATACGCAGTATTTT. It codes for CASSPRVGDTQYF.